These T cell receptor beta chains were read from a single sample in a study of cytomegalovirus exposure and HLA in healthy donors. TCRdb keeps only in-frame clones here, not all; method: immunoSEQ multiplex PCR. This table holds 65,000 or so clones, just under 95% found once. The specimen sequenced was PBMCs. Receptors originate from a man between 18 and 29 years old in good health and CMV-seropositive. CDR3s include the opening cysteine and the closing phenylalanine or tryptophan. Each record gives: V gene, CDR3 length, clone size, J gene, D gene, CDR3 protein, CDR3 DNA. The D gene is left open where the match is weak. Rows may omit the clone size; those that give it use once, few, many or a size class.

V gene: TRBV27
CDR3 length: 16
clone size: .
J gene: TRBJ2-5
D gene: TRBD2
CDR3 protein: CASSFGGGGLGETQYF
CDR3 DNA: TGTGCCAGCAGTTTCGGCGGGGGGGGTTTAGGGGAGACCCAGTACTTC

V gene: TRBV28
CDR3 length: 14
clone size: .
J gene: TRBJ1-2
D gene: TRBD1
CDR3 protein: CASSPGTANYGYTF
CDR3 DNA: TGTGCCAGCAGCCCAGGGACAGCGAACTATGGCTACACCTTC

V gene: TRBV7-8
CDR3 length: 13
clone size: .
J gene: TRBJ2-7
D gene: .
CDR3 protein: CASSLGPFYEQYF
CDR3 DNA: TGTGCCAGCAGCTTAGGGCCTTTCTACGAGCAGTACTTC

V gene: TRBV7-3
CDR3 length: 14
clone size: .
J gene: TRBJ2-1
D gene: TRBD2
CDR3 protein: CASSGGRAGDEQFF
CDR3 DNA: TGTGCCAGCTCCGGCGGGAGGGCCGGGGATGAGCAGTTCTTC

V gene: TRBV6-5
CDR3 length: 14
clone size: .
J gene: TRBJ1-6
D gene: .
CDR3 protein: CASSEVGDNSPLHF
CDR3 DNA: TGTGCCAGCAGTGAGGTAGGGGATAATTCACCCCTCCACTTT

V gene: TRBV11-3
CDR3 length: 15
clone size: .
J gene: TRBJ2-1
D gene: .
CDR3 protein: CASSLAGSGSNEQFF
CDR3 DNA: TGTGCCAGCAGCCTCGCGGGATCGGGGAGCAATGAGCAGTTCTTC

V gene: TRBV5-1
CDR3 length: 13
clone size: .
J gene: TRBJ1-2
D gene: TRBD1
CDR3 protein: CASSQTGGIGYTF
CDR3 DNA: TGCGCCAGCAGCCAGACAGGGGGGATTGGCTACACCTTC

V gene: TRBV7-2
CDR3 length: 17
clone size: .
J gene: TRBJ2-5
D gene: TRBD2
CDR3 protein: CASSLGGTSGGQETQYF
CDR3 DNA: TGTGCCAGCAGCTTAGGGGGGACTAGCGGGGGCCAAGAGACCCAGTACTTC

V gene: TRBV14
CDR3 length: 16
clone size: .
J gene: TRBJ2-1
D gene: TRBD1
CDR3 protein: CASSQVRGSDYNEQFF
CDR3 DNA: TGTGCCAGCAGCCAAGTCAGGGGGTCTGATTACAATGAGCAGTTCTTC

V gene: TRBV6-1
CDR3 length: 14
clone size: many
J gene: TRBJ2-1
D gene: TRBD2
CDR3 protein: CASSESGGASEQFF
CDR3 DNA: TGTGCCAGCAGTGAAAGCGGGGGGGCGAGTGAGCAGTTCTTC

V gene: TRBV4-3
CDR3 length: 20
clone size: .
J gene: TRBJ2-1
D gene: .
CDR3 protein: CASSQVQRWDGAGRYNEQFF
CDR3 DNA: TGCGCCAGCAGCCAAGTACAGAGGTGGGACGGGGCGGGACGCTACAATGAGCAGTTCTTC

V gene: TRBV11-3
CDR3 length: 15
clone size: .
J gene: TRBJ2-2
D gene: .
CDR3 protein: CASSLEKSNTGELFF
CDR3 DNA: TGTGCCAGCAGCTTAGAGAAGAGTAACACCGGGGAGCTGTTTTTT

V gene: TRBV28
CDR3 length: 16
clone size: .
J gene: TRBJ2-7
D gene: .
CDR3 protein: CASNLGGGAGVREQYF
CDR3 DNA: TGTGCCAGCAACCTCGGGGGCGGGGCGGGGGTTCGCGAGCAGTACTTC

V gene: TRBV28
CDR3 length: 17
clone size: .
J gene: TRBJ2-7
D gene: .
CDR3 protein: CASSLGMGVGNYYEQYF
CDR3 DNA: .

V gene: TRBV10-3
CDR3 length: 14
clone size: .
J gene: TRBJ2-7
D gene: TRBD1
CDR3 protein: CAISGGQGANEQYF
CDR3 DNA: TGTGCCATCAGTGGGGGACAGGGGGCAAACGAGCAGTACTTC

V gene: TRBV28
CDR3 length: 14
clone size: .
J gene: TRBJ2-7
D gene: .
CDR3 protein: CASSLARESYEQYF
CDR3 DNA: TGTGCCAGCAGTTTAGCCCGGGAGAGCTACGAGCAGTACTTC

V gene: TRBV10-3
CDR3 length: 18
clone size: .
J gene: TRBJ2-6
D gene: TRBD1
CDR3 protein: CAISEPGQSFSGANVLTF
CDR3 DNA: TGTGCCATCAGTGAACCGGGACAGTCGTTCTCTGGGGCCAACGTCCTGACTTTC

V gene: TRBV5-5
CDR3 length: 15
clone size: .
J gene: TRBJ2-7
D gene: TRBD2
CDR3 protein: CASSPRGGGGYEQYF
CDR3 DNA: TGTGCCAGCAGCCCACGGGGCGGGGGGGGCTACGAGCAGTACTTC

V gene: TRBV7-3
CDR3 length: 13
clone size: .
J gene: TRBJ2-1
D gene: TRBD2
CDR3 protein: CASSSGSGNEQFF
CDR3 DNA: TGTGCCAGCAGTAGCGGGAGTGGTAATGAGCAGTTCTTC

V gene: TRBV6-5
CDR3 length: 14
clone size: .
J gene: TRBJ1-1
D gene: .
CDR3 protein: CASRYLTARGMAFF
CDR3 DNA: TGTGCCAGCAGATACCTGACAGCGCGCGGAATGGCTTTCTTT

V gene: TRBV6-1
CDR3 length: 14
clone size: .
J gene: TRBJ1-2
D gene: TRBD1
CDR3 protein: CASRTGEGNYGYTF
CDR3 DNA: TGTGCCAGCAGGACAGGGGAGGGAAACTATGGCTACACCTTC

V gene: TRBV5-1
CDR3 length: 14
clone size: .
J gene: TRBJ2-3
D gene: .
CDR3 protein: CASSLGKPTDTQYF
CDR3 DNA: TGCGCCAGCAGCCTAGGAAAACCGACAGATACGCAGTATTTT

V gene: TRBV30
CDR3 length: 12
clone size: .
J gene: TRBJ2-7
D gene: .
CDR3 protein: CAWSVLSYEQYF
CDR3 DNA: TGTGCCTGGAGTGTACTATCCTACGAGCAGTACTTC

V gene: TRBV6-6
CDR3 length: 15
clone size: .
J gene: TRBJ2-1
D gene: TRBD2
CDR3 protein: CASRDTAGEGNEQFF
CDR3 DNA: TGTGCCAGCAGGGACACAGCGGGAGAAGGTAATGAGCAGTTCTTC

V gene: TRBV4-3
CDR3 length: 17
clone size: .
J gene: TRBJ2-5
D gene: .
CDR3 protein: CASSQESLPLGGETQYF
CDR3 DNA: TGCGCCAGCAGCCAAGAATCTCTCCCCCTGGGGGGAGAGACCCAGTACTTC

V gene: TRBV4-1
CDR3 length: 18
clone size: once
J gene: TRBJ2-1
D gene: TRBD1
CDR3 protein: CASSQEAPVTGEDNEQFF
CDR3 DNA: TGCGCCAGCAGCCAAGAGGCCCCGGTGACAGGGGAGGACAATGAGCAGTTCTTC

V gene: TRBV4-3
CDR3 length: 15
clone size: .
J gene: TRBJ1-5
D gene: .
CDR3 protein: CASSQLAGDNQPQHF
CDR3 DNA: TGCGCCAGCAGCCAACTAGCAGGGGACAATCAGCCCCAGCATTTT

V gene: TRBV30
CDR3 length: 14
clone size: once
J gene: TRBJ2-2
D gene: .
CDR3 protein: CAWSVGDNTGELFF
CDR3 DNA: TGTGCCTGGAGTGTCGGGGATAACACCGGGGAGCTGTTTTTT

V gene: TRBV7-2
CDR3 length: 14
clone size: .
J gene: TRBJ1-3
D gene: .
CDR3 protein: CASSENRAGNTIYF
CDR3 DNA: TGTGCCAGCAGCGAAAACAGGGCTGGAAACACCATATATTTT

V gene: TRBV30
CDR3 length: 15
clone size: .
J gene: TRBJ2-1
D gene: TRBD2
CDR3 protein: CAWSWRGAYYNEQFF
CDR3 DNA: TGTGCCTGGAGCTGGCGGGGGGCATACTACAATGAGCAGTTCTTC

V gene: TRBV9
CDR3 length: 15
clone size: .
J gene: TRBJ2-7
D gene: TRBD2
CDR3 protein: CASSVGSGVFYEQYF
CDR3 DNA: TGTGCCAGCAGCGTAGGCAGCGGGGTGTTCTACGAGCAGTACTTC

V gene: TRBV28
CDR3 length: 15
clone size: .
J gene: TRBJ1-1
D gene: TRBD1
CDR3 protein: CASGPGTAMNTEAFF
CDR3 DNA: TGTGCCAGCGGACCCGGGACAGCCATGAACACTGAAGCTTTCTTT